This is a list of T cell receptor beta chains from one sample in a study of neurological immune-mediated disorders. Using its own MiXCR run on the 5' RACE reads, TCRdb lists one record per CDR3 protein. The sample holds 17,000 or so distinct CDR3 sequences, about 2.6% seen once. Sequenced input: PBMCs. The receptors come from a woman aged 18-29 years with multiple sclerosis. CDR3s leave out the opening cysteine and the closing phenylalanine or tryptophan.

TRBJ1-2,TRBV12-3/TRBV12-4,ASSFRQGNYGYT
TRBJ2-7,TRBV20-1,SASRTRHEQY
TRBJ1-1,TRBV5-1,ASSSLGTEAF
TRBJ2-2,TRBV12-3/TRBV12-4,ASSSKGTSTATGELF
TRBJ1-4,TRBV6-5,ASSYSIRGAEKLF
TRBJ1-4,TRBV6-5,ASRRSRTGGEKLF
TRBJ1-1,TRBV6-6,ASSPRQIQAF
TRBJ2-2,TRBV11-2,ASSIKGLPNLNTGELF
TRBJ2-5,TRBV27,ASRTTRQETQY
TRBJ1-2,TRBV12-3/TRBV12-4,ASRLQGGYGYT
TRBJ1-1,TRBV5-1,ASRSGIEAF
TRBJ1-1,TRBV11-2,ASSRPGQGNTEAF
TRBJ2-1,TRBV9,ASSVGASGSNEQF
TRBJ2-3,TRBV20-1,SATQRGRPDTQY
TRBJ2-7,TRBV12-3/TRBV12-4,ASSFQGGYYEQY
TRBJ2-2,TRBV3-1,ASSQSDRTPGELF
TRBJ2-1,TRBV9,ASSVGSGGQF
TRBJ2-1,TRBV29-1,SVGTRSYNEQF
TRBJ2-7,TRBV10-3,AISVGVDSYEQY
TRBJ2-5,TRBV12-3/TRBV12-4,ASTRTGPQETQY
TRBJ1-4,TRBV11-2,ASSLSNSRNEKLF
TRBJ1-1,TRBV12-3/TRBV12-4,ASSLALSRGNTEAF
TRBJ1-6,TRBV11-2,ASSRDYNSPLH